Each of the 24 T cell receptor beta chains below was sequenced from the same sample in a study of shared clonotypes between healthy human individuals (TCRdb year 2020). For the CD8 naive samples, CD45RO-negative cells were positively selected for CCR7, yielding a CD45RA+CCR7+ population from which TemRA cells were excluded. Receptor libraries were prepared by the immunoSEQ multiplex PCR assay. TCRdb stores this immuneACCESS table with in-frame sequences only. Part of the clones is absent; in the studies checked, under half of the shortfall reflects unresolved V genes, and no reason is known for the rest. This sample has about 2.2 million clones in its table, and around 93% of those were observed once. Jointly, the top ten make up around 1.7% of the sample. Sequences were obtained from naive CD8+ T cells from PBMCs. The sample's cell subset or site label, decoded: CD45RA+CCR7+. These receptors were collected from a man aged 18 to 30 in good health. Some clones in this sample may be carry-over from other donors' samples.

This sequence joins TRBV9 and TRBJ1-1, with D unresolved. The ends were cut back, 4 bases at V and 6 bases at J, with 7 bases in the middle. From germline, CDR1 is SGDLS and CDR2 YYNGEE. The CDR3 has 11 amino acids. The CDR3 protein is CASSPPPEAFF. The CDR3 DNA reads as TGTGCCAGCAGCCCACCCCCTGAAGCTTTCTTT.

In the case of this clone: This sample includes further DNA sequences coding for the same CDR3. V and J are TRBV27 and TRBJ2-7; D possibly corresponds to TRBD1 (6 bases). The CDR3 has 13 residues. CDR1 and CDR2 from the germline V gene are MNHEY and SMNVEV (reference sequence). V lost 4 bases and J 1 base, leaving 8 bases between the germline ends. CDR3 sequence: CASSYRDSYEQYF. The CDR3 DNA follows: TGTGCCAGCAGTTACAGGGATTCCTACGAGCAGTACTTC.

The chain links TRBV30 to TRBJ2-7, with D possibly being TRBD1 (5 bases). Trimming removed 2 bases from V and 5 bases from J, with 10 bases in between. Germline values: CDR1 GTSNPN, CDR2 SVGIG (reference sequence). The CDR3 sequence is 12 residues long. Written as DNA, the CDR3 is TGTGCCTGGAGTCTTCCAGGGAACGAGCAGTACTTC. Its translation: CAWSLPGNEQYF.

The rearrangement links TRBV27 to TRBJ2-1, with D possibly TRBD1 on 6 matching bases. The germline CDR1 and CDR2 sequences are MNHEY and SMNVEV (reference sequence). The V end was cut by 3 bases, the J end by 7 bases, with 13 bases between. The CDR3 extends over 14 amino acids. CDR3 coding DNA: TGTGCCAGCAGTTTCGGGGTCAGGGGAAATGAGCAGTTCTTC. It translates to CASSFGVRGNEQFF.

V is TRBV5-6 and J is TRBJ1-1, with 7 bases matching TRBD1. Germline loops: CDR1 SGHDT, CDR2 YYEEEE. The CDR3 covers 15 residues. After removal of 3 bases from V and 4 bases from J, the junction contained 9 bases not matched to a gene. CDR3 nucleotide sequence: TGTGCCAGCAGCTCGAGGAGGGGGCTTATCACTGAAGCTTTCTTT. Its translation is CASSSRRGLITEAFF.

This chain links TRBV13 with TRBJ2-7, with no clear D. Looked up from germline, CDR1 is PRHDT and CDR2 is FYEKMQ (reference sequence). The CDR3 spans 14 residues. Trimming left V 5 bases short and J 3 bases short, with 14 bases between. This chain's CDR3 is CASSGRAQGYEQYF. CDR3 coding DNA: TGTGCCAGCAGCGGCCGGGCACAAGGCTACGAGCAGTACTTC.

CDR3 nucleotides: TGTGCCATCAGTGAAAGGCTAGCGGGGGGTGGGTCGGAGACCCAGTACTTC. Protein product: CAISERLAGGGSETQYF. The V call is TRBV10-3, the J call TRBJ2-5; the match to TRBD2 covers 11 bases. The CDR3 has 17 residues. V lost 3 bases, J lost 5 bases, and 11 bases stayed unmatched. Germline V gene data show CDR1 as ENHRY and CDR2 as SYGVKD.

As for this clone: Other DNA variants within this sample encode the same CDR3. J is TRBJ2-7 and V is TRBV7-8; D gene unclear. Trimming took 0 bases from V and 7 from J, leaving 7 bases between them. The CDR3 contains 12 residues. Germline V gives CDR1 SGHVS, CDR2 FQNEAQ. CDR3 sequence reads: CASSLAGREQYF. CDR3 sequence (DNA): TGTGCCAGCAGCTTAGCAGGGCGTGAGCAGTACTTC.

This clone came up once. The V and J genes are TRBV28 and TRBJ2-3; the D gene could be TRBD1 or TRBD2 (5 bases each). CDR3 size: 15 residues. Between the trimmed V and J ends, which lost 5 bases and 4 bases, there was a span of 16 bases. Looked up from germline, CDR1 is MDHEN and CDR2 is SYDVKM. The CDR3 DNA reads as TGTGCCAGCAGTCCTCTGGGGGAGTCGGCAGATACGCAGTATTTT. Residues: CASSPLGESADTQYF.

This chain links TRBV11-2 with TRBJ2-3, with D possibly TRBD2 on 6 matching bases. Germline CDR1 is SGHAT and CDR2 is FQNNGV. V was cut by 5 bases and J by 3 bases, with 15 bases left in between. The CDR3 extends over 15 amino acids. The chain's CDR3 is CASSPTRDSTDTQYF. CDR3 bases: TGTGCCAGCAGCCCTACTAGGGACTCAACAGATACGCAGTATTTT.

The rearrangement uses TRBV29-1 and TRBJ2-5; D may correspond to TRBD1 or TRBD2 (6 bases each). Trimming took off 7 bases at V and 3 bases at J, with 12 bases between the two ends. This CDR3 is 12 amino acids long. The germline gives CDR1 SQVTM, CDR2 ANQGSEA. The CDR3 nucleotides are TGCAGCGCCCAGGAGGGGGAAGAGACCCAGTACTTC. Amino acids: CSAQEGEETQYF.

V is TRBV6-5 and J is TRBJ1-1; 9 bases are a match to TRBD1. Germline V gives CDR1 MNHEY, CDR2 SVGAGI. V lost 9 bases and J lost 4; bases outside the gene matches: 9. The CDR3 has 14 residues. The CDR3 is CASRTGDSSTEAFF. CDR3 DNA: TGTGCCAGTCGGACAGGGGATAGTAGCACTGAAGCTTTCTTT.

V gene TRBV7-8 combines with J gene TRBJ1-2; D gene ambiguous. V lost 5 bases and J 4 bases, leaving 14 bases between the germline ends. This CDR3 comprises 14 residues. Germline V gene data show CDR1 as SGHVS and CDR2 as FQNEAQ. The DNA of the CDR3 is TGTGCCAGCAGCCTAGGACGGGGATCCTATGGCTACACCTTC. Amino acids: CASSLGRGSYGYTF.

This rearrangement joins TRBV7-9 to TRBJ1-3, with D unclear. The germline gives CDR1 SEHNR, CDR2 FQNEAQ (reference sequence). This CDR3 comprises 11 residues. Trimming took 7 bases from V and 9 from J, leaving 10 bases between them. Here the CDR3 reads CASTSPATIYF. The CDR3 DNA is TGTGCCAGCACCTCCCCCGCCACCATATATTTT.

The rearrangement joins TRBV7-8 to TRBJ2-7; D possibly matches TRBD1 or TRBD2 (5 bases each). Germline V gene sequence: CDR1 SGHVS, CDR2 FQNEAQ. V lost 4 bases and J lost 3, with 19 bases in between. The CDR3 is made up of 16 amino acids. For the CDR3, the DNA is TGTGCCAGCAGCTCCTGGGGTGGGGACGGTTTCTACGAGCAGTACTTC. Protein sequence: CASSSWGGDGFYEQYF.

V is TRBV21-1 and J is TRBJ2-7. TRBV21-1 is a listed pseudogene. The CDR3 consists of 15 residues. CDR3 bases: TGTGCCAGCAGCAAAGTGGAGACACAAACCTACGAGCAGTACTTC. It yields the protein CASSKVETQTYEQYF.

CDR3 DNA: TGTGCCAGCAGCTTAGGTGGGACAGGGGGAACTGAAGCTTTCTTT. Protein sequence: CASSLGGTGGTEAFF. V usage is TRBV13 and J usage is TRBJ1-1; TRBD1 agrees at 11 bases. J was trimmed by 5 bases and V by 0 bases; bases with no gene match: 2. There are 15 residues in the CDR3. Per germline, CDR1 PRHDT and CDR2 FYEKMQ (reference sequence).

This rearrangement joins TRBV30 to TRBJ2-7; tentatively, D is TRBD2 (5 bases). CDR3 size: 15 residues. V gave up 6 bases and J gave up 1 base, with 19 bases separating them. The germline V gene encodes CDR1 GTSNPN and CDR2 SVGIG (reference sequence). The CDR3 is CACRPGLARSYEQYF. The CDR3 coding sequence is TGTGCCTGTCGCCCAGGACTCGCGCGGTCCTACGAGCAGTACTTC. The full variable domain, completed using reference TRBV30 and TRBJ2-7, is SQTIHQWPATLVQPVGSPLSLECTVEGTSNPNLYWYRQAAGRGLQLLFYSVGIGQISSEVPQNLSASRPQDRQFILSSKKLLLSDSGFYLCACRPGLARSYEQYFGPGTRLTVT.

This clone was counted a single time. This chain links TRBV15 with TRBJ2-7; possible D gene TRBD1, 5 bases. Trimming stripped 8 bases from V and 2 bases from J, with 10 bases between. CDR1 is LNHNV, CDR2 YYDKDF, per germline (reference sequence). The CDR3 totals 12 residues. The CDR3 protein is CATSDSAYEQYF. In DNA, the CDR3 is TGTGCCACCTCAGACAGTGCCTACGAGCAGTACTTC.

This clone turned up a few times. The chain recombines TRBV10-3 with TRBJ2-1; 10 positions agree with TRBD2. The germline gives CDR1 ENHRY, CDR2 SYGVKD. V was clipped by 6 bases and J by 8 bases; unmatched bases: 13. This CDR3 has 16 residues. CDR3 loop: CAIRTLLAGVVDEQFF. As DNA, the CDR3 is TGTGCCATCAGGACTCTCCTAGCGGGAGTTGTCGATGAGCAGTTCTTC.

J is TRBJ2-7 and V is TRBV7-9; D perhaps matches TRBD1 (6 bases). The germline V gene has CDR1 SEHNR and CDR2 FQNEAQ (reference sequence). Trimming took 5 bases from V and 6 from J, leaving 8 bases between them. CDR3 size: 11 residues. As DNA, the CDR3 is TGTGCCAGCAGCACAGGGTTCGAGCAGTACTTC. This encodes CASSTGFEQYF.

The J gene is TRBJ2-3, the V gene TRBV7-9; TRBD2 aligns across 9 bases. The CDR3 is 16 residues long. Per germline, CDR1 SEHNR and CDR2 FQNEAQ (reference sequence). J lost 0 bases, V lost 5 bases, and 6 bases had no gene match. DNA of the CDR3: TGTGCCAGCAGCGACGGACTAGCGCTTAGCACAGATACGCAGTATTTT. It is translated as CASSDGLALSTDTQYF.

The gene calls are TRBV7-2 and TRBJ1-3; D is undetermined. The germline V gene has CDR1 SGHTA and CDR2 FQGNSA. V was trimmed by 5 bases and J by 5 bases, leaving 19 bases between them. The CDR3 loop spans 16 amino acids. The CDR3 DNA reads TGTGCCAGCAGCCTTTACCCTGGGGTTGATAGAAACACCATATATTTT. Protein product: CASSLYPGVDRNTIYF.

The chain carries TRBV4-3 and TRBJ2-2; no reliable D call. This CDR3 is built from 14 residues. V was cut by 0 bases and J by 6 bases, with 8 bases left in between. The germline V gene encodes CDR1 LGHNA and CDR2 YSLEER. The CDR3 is CASSQDDLAGELFF. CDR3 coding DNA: TGCGCCAGCAGCCAAGACGACCTGGCCGGGGAGCTGTTTTTT.